Shown below are 21 T cell receptor beta chains from a single sample sequenced in a study of cytotoxic CD8 clonotypes in ibrutinib-treated CLL. Method: immunoSEQ multiplex PCR; TCRdb's copy keeps in-frame clones and lacks some. The data show some 24,000 clones, around 73% seen once. The source material was PBMCs, sampled before ibrutinib treatment. Receptors originate from a human donor with chronic lymphocytic leukemia.

This chain connects TRBV5-8 to TRBJ2-1, with TRBD1 as a possible D gene (6 bases). CDR3 length: 16 amino acids. In germline, CDR1 is SGHTS, CDR2 YDEGEE. V was clipped by 2 bases and J by 7 bases, with 19 bases between them. In nucleotides, the CDR3 is TGTGCCAGCAGCTTTGGTCCGACAATGAGGGGGAATGAGCAGTTCTTC. Translation gives CASSFGPTMRGNEQFF.

The chain carries TRBV5-6 and TRBJ2-7; tentatively, D is TRBD1 or TRBD2 (5 bases each). CDR1 SGHDT and CDR2 YYEEEE come from the germline V gene. The CDR3 is made up of 14 amino acids. The V and J ends lost 4 bases and 5 bases respectively, with 16 bases between them. Here the CDR3 reads CASSPWDVWDEQYF. The CDR3, as DNA: TGTGCCAGCAGCCCATGGGACGTCTGGGACGAGCAGTACTTC.

The chain links TRBV7-3 to TRBJ2-3; 8 positions agree with TRBD2. Germline V gene sequence: CDR1 SGHTA, CDR2 FQGTGA. The CDR3 totals 16 residues. V was pared by 3 bases and J by 4 bases, with 9 bases of the junction left unmatched. For the CDR3, the DNA is TGTGCCAGCAGCTTCCGAAGCGGGAGTGATGCAGATACGCAGTATTTT. This codes for CASSFRSGSDADTQYF.

Written as DNA, the CDR3 is TGTGCCAGCAGTGAAGGACTGGGAACTAGCGGCTACACCTTC. Residues: CASSEGLGTSGYTF. The chain carries TRBV2 and TRBJ1-2, with D unresolved. Germline CDR1 is SNHLY and CDR2 is FYNNEI. Trimming removed 1 base from V and 8 bases from J, with 14 bases in between. CDR3 length equals 14 residues.

The V gene is TRBV6-6, the J gene TRBJ2-5; TRBD1 matches 11 bases. The CDR3 loop spans 15 amino acids. With V trimmed by 6 bases and J by 12 bases, 15 bases remained unmatched. Germline CDR1 MNHNY, CDR2 SVGAGI (reference sequence). CDR3 nucleotides: TGTGCCAGCAGCCCTCGAGGGACAGGGGGATCCTCGGAGTACTTC. Its protein product is CASSPRGTGGSSEYF.

This chain uses TRBV19 with TRBJ2-3; TRBD2 agrees at 8 bases. CDR1 and CDR2 (germline): LNHDA, SQIVND (reference sequence). CDR3 length: 15 amino acids. With V trimmed by 3 bases and J by 8 bases, 10 bases remained unmatched. CDR3 residues: CASSIGREGRGTQYF. The CDR3 DNA reads as TGTGCCAGTAGTATCGGACGGGAGGGCCGAGGTACGCAGTATTTT.

The CDR3 nucleotides read TGCGCCAGCAGCCAAGGGCTAATTGGACGCTACGAGCAGTACTTC. Its protein is CASSQGLIGRYEQYF. This chain joins TRBV4-1 and TRBJ2-7; D ambiguous. Per the germline V gene, CDR1 is MGHRA and CDR2 is YSYEKL. Trimming removed 1 base at V and 3 bases at J, with 13 bases between. The CDR3 runs 15 residues.

The rearrangement uses TRBV2 and TRBJ2-2; 9 positions agree with TRBD2. This CDR3 has 14 residues. Unmatched junction bases numbered 6, after V lost 6 bases and J lost 7 bases. Germline V gene lookup returns CDR1 SNHLY and CDR2 FYNNEI. In nucleotides, the CDR3 is TGTGCCAGCAGATCTAGCGGGAACCACGGGGAGCTGTTTTTT. Protein product: CASRSSGNHGELFF.

This clone was seen only once. The V gene is TRBV4-3, the J gene TRBJ1-2; perhaps TRBD1 as D (6 bases). The CDR3 covers 15 residues. Trimming left V 0 bases short and J 3 bases short, with 11 bases between. Per the germline V gene, CDR1 is LGHNA and CDR2 is YSLEER. CDR3 region: CASSQERGQDYGYTF. The CDR3 DNA follows: TGCGCCAGCAGCCAAGAGCGGGGGCAGGACTATGGCTACACCTTC.

This sequence joins TRBV11-3 and TRBJ2-2; 10 bases map to TRBD1. Trimming removed 6 bases from V and 3 bases from J; junction bases left unmatched: 10. The CDR3 is 17 amino acids. Germline CDR1 and CDR2: SGHNT and YENEEA. The CDR3 sequence is CASSPALGTGDTGELFF. CDR3 DNA: TGTGCCAGCAGTCCCGCCCTCGGGACAGGGGACACCGGGGAGCTGTTTTTT.

This clone has just one count. This chain uses TRBV2 with TRBJ1-3; no clear D. The CDR3 runs to 15 residues. Looked up from germline, CDR1 is SNHLY and CDR2 is FYNNEI. Trimming cost V 1 base and J 0 bases, with 7 bases left between them. In DNA, the CDR3 is TGTGCCAGCAGTGAAGGAGCCCGCTCTGGAAACACCATATATTTT. It is translated as CASSEGARSGNTIYF.

The chain has TRBV6-5 and TRBJ2-5, with TRBD2 identical over 8 bases. Germline V gene sequence: CDR1 MNHEY, CDR2 SVGAGI. Trimming removed 4 bases from V and 4 bases from J; junction bases left unmatched: 8. The CDR3 has 15 residues. CDR3 DNA: TGTGCCAGCAGTTCTGTACCGGGAGGGCGAGAGACCCAGTACTTC. Amino acids: CASSSVPGGRETQYF.

This clone appeared once. This chain uses TRBV19 with TRBJ2-5; 8 bases are a match to TRBD1. CDR3 length equals 13 residues. Germline V gene lookup returns CDR1 LNHDA and CDR2 SQIVND (reference sequence). Unmatched junction bases numbered 5, after V lost 10 bases and J lost 1 base. The CDR3 protein is CATKDRGQETQYF. CDR3 coding DNA: TGTGCCACCAAAGACAGGGGCCAAGAGACCCAGTACTTC.

A single count supports this clone. The CDR3 loop reads CASSSWQGGETQYF. The CDR3 region has the DNA TGTGCCAGCAGCTCTTGGCAGGGGGGAGAGACCCAGTACTTC. This chain uses TRBV7-9 with TRBJ2-5, with D maybe TRBD1 (7 bases). The CDR3 contains 14 residues. Germline V gene data show CDR1 as SEHNR and CDR2 as FQNEAQ (reference sequence). V dropped 4 bases and J dropped 4 bases, with 13 bases sitting between them.

V usage is TRBV5-1 and J usage is TRBJ2-1; D is unclear. Germline V gene lookup returns CDR1 SGHRS and CDR2 YFSETQ. V dropped 4 bases and J dropped 0 bases, with 11 bases sitting between them. The CDR3 contains 15 residues. In nucleotides, the CDR3 is TGCGCCAGCAGCCTCGACGTGGGCTCCTACAATGAGCAGTTCTTC. This gives the protein CASSLDVGSYNEQFF.

This chain connects TRBV11-1 to TRBJ2-5; D is undetermined. The CDR3 is made up of 15 amino acids. Germline lookup yields CDR1 SGHAT and CDR2 FQDESV (reference sequence). V gave up 2 bases and J gave up 1 base, with 11 bases separating them. CDR3 sequence: CASSLIRTSQETQYF. DNA for the CDR3: TGTGCCAGCAGCTTAATCAGGACGAGCCAAGAGACCCAGTACTTC.

This clone has only a few counts. The rearrangement joins TRBV28 to TRBJ1-2; D remains unclear. The CDR3 extends over 15 amino acids. V lost 4 bases to trimming and J lost 3 bases, with 15 bases between them. CDR1 MDHEN and CDR2 SYDVKM come from the germline V gene. CDR3 in DNA: TGTGCCAGCAGTTCCCCGTCCCCAGAGTACTATGGCTACACCTTC. This sequence encodes CASSSPSPEYYGYTF.

This chain links TRBV14 with TRBJ2-7; TRBD1 aligns across 8 bases. The V gene's germline CDR1 is SGHDN and CDR2 FVKESK. With V trimmed by 5 bases and J by 2 bases, 8 bases remained unmatched. The length of the CDR3 is 15 residues. The CDR3 DNA reads TGTGCCAGCAGCTCCCGGGACAGGCCTCCCTACGAGCAGTACTTC. The encoded protein is CASSSRDRPPYEQYF.

The chain carries TRBV28 and TRBJ1-5, with D possibly being TRBD1 (5 bases). The CDR3 sequence is 17 residues long. Germline V gene data show CDR1 as MDHEN and CDR2 as SYDVKM. V was pared by 0 bases and J by 4 bases, with 16 bases between. The CDR3 DNA reads TGTGCCAGCAGTTTATGGCAGGGTGGTAGCGGGAATCAGCCCCAGCATTTT. It encodes CASSLWQGGSGNQPQHF.

V gene TRBV29-1 combines with J gene TRBJ2-1; 9 bases line up with TRBD1. The J segment lost 5 bases and the V segment lost 7 bases, leaving 3 bases of the junction unmatched. The CDR3 has 12 residues. The germline gives CDR1 SQVTM, CDR2 ANQGSEA. This CDR3 is CSAGQGHNEQFF. As DNA, the CDR3 is TGCAGCGCGGGACAGGGTCACAATGAGCAGTTCTTC.

This clone was detected only once. The V call is TRBV6-5, the J call TRBJ1-1, with no clear D. CDR3 size: 14 residues. Trimming left V 0 bases short and J 5 bases short, with 10 bases between. Germline lookup yields CDR1 MNHEY and CDR2 SVGAGI. CDR3 in DNA: TGTGCCAGCAGTTACTCGCCCCTTGGGACTGAAGCTTTCTTT. Protein: CASSYSPLGTEAFF.